This T cell receptor (beta chain) derives from a study of T cell changes during pregnancy in multiple sclerosis. This table comes from immunoSEQ multiplex PCR, and its TCRdb copy is limited to in-frame clones, with some not included. The profile shows tens of thousands of clones, approximately 94% of them singletons. From germline, CDR1 is PRHDT and CDR2 FYEKMQ (reference sequence). Trimming stripped 5 bases from V and 0 bases from J, with 11 bases between. The CDR3 sequence is 15 residues long. The TCR sequence derives from a female donor with multiple sclerosis, enrolled in a pregnancy study. Sequencing was performed on peripheral blood, taken in the third trimester of pregnancy. The chain has TRBV13 and TRBJ1-3; D may be TRBD1 (5 bases). CDR3 sequence (DNA): TGTGCCAGCAGCCGACAGATCTACTCTGGAAACACCATATATTTT. This sequence encodes CASSRQIYSGNTIYF.